This T cell receptor beta chain was retrieved from a study of human T cells and chemical hapten exposure. Overall study context: Patients, largely female, had alopecia areata, totalis or universalis.

Individual cDNA molecules each carried unique molecular identifiers attached by the library. TCRdb itself ran the RACE reads through MiXCR, one entry per CDR3 protein. Of some 300,000 distinct CDR3 sequences listed, about 5% are singletons. Time point: pre-sensitization, week 0. Regarding treatment: therapeutic diphenylcyclopropenone sensitization with weekly scalp DPC. The CDR3 runs to 15 residues. V was trimmed by 0 bases and J by 2 bases, leaving 14 bases between them. CDR1 and CDR2 from the germline V gene are SQVTM and ANQGSEA. Specimen: whole blood, collected in connection with sensitization to the hapten diphenylcyclopropenone (DPC). The source is a young woman with alopecia areata. Some clones in this sample may be carry-over from other donors' samples. This chain joins TRBV29-1 and TRBJ2-7; no clear D. CDR3 in DNA: TGCAGCGTTGAAGATCCTATTAACGGTCCCTACGAGCAGTACTTC. Translating gives CSVEDPINGPYEQYF.